The rows below give T cell receptor beta chains drawn from one sample of a study of cytomegalovirus exposure and HLA in healthy donors. Profiled with immunoSEQ multiplex PCR; TCRdb holds only in-frame clones, not every one. The data show some 170,000 clones, approximately 85% seen once. The sample consisted of PBMCs. These receptors were obtained from a girl aged 2-9 years in good health and CMV-seropositive. Both conserved end residues are part of each CDR3. The order of the fields is V gene, J gene, CDR3 protein.

>TRBV30|TRBJ1-5
CAWSVPRQPQHF
>TRBV7-9|TRBJ2-2
CAGTGGVAGELFF
>TRBV27|TRBJ1-5
CASSSKRYSNQPQHF
>TRBV15|TRBJ1-3
CATSRDRANTIYF
>TRBV4-1|TRBJ2-2
CASSSSGGRGNTGELFF
>TRBV2|TRBJ2-5
CASGGLAGETQYF
>TRBV2|TRBJ1-5
CASSVGVLQPQHF
>TRBV9|TRBJ2-2
CASSVAVGGTNTGELFF
>TRBV30|TRBJ2-7
CAWSKGQLYEQYF
>TRBV11-3|TRBJ2-2
CASSLAPLPSNTGELFF
>TRBV6-1|TRBJ2-2
CASRGRGTGELFF
>TRBV7-3|TRBJ1-1
CASSSKGAEAFF
>TRBV5-4|TRBJ2-7
CASSASIRQGARTYEQYF
>TRBV12-5|TRBJ1-1
CASGLAALGAGSNTEAFF
>TRBV27|TRBJ2-7
CASSLRGNSYEQYF
>TRBV30|TRBJ1-2
CALDRGRGYTF
>TRBV7-9|TRBJ1-3
CASSLELHTIYF
>TRBV5-1|TRBJ1-1
CASSLPSQGTEAFF
>TRBV6-6|TRBJ2-5
CASNYGQETQYF
>TRBV30|TRBJ2-2
CASRTGGRSGELFF
>TRBV5-5|TRBJ1-4
CASSLGGGREKLFF
>TRBV4-1|TRBJ2-1
CASSLSGTSYNEQFF
>TRBV2|TRBJ2-5
CARSGETQYF
>TRBV6-4|TRBJ2-2
CATAGSFTVELFF
>TRBV4-2|TRBJ2-7
CASSPSSGGLYEQYF
>TRBV28|TRBJ1-3
CASSPPLGSRGSPGNTIYF
>TRBV6-1|TRBJ2-3
CASSAGTGADTQYF
>TRBV7-9|TRBJ2-7
CASSAKGTRGGEQYF
>TRBV2|TRBJ1-1
CASFWDRGRNTEAFF